The 24 T cell receptor beta chains below all came from one sample that was sequenced in a study of T cell responses to AZD1222 COVID-19 vaccine. Using immunoSEQ multiplex PCR, the repertoire was profiled, and TCRdb retains in-frame clones only, with some absent. The data contain about 120,000 clones, 70% to 90% of them singletons. Sequencing used peripheral blood, obtained on day 0 of AZD1222 vaccination. Receptor source: an adult in good health.

This chain uses TRBV28 with TRBJ1-6; 8 bases are shared with TRBD1. The CDR3 has 16 residues. Germline V lookup: CDR1 MDHEN, CDR2 SYDVKM. V trimming: 4 bases; J trimming: 7 bases; junction bases outside the gene matches: 9. Here the CDR3 DNA reads TGTGCCAGCAGTTCGGGGATCGGGACAGGCAATTCACCCCTCCACTTT. This gives the protein CASSSGIGTGNSPLHF. The whole variable domain, filled in from reference TRBV28 and TRBJ1-6, reads DVKVTQSSRYLVKRTGEKVFLECVQDMDHENMFWYRQDPGLGLRLIYFSYDVKMKEKGDIPEGYSVSREKKERFSLILESASTNQTSMYLCASSSGIGTGNSPLHFGNGTRLTVT.

Only a few counts were recorded for this clone. This sequence joins TRBV18 and TRBJ1-3, with D perhaps TRBD1 (6 bases). V dropped 3 bases and J dropped 4 bases, with 13 bases sitting between them. This CDR3 has 15 residues. CDR1 and CDR2 (germline): KGHSH, LQKENI. CDR3 in DNA: TGTGCCAGCTCACCGCAGGGGACGGGAGGAAACACCATATATTTT. Its translation is CASSPQGTGGNTIYF.

The V and J genes are TRBV3-1 (or the pseudogene TRBV3-2) and TRBJ2-2; 11 nucleotides line up with TRBD2. V trimming: 3 bases; J trimming: 8 bases; junction bases outside the gene matches: 11. Germline CDR1 is LGHDT and CDR2 is YNNKEL (reference sequence). This CDR3 is built from 17 residues. CDR3 sequence reads: CASSQDLAGGYRGELFF. The DNA of the CDR3 is TGTGCCAGCAGCCAGGACTTAGCGGGAGGGTACAGAGGGGAGCTGTTTTTT.

V and J are TRBV9 and TRBJ2-3; D is uncertain. V was cut by 3 bases and J by 5 bases, with 7 bases left in between. CDR1 is SGDLS and CDR2 is YYNGEE in the germline V gene. This CDR3 is built from 12 residues. This chain's CDR3 is CASSEYLDTQYF. CDR3 in DNA: TGTGCCAGCAGCGAATACTTAGATACGCAGTATTTT.

The V call is TRBV7-9, the J call TRBJ1-1; D not resolved. The V end was cut by 6 bases, the J end by 3 bases, with 17 bases between. Germline V lookup: CDR1 SEHNR, CDR2 FQNEAQ (reference sequence). The CDR3 consists of 15 residues. The CDR3 loop is CASSLRVGKDTEAFF. The DNA of the CDR3 is TGTGCCAGCAGTTTAAGGGTAGGGAAGGACACTGAAGCTTTCTTT. The full variable domain, in which reference TRBV7-9 and TRBJ1-1 provide the parts outside the CDR3, is DTGVSQNPRHKITKRGQNVTFRCDPISEHNRLYWYRQTLGQGPEFLTYFQNEAQLEKSRLLSDRFSAERPKGSFSTLEIQRTEQGDSAMYLCASSLRVGKDTEAFFGQGTRLTVV.

Turning to this clone: The same CDR3 also results from other DNA sequences found in this sample. The rearrangement links TRBV28 to TRBJ2-1; D is uncertain. This CDR3 comprises 13 residues. The V and J ends lost 2 bases and 0 bases respectively, with 2 bases between them. Germline values: CDR1 MDHEN, CDR2 SYDVKM. CDR3 DNA: TGTGCCAGCAGTTTAGGCTCCTACAATGAGCAGTTCTTC. It translates to CASSLGSYNEQFF.

The genes are TRBV11-2 and TRBJ2-7; no reliable D call. The CDR3 runs to 11 residues. The V gene's germline CDR1 is SGHAT and CDR2 FQNNGV. V lost 3 bases to trimming and J lost 2 bases, with 2 bases between them. The CDR3 region has the DNA TGTGCCAGCAGCTTGACCTACGAGCAGTACTTC. Translating gives CASSLTYEQYF.

As DNA, the CDR3 is TGTGCCAGCAGGCATACAGGGGGCGCCCCCTCTGGAAACACCATATATTTT. Translated, it gives CASRHTGGAPSGNTIYF. The rearrangement joins TRBV7-9 to TRBJ1-3; 9 nucleotides align to TRBD1. V shed 6 bases, J shed 0 bases, and the junction held 9 bases outside the gene matches. CDR3 length equals 17 residues. Germline-derived CDR1 and CDR2 are SEHNR and FQNEAQ (reference sequence).

This clone occurred a few times. The chain joins TRBV5-4 to TRBJ2-1; 7 nucleotides line up with TRBD1. This CDR3 has 16 residues. Per the germline V gene, CDR1 is SGHNT and CDR2 is YYREEE (reference sequence). Trimming at V came to 4 bases and at J to 6 bases, leaving 13 bases not matched to a gene. CDR3 sequence: CASSLWVGTETNEQFF. CDR3 DNA: TGTGCCAGCAGCCTATGGGTGGGGACAGAGACCAATGAGCAGTTCTTC.

The chain has TRBV7-8 and TRBJ1-1; D gene unclear. Germline assignment: CDR1 SGHVS and CDR2 FQNEAQ. The CDR3 runs to 13 residues. V lost 2 bases to trimming and J lost 11 bases, with 15 bases between them. DNA of the CDR3: TGTGCCAGCAGCTTAAGGGCTGAGGGTTGGGCTTTCTTT. Translation: CASSLRAEGWAFF. The full variable domain, in which reference TRBV7-8 and TRBJ1-1 provide the parts outside the CDR3, is GAGVSQSPRYKVAKRGQDVALRCDPISGHVSLFWYQQALGQGPEFLTYFQNEAQLDKSGLPSDRFFAERPEGSVSTLKIQRTQQEDSAVYLCASSLRAEGWAFFGQGTRLTVV.

The chain is built from TRBV28 and TRBJ1-5; 9 bases fit TRBD1. Trimming at V came to 1 base and at J to 8 bases, leaving 6 bases not matched to a gene. The CDR3 is made up of 15 amino acids. The germline gives CDR1 MDHEN, CDR2 SYDVKM. In DNA, the CDR3 is TGTGCCAGCAGTTTATCGGGGACAGGGAGTAAGCCCCAGCATTTT. Its protein is CASSLSGTGSKPQHF. The full variable domain, rest sourced from reference TRBV28 and TRBJ1-5, is DVKVTQSSRYLVKRTGEKVFLECVQDMDHENMFWYRQDPGLGLRLIYFSYDVKMKEKGDIPEGYSVSREKKERFSLILESASTNQTSMYLCASSLSGTGSKPQHFGDGTRLSIL.

V usage is TRBV2 and J usage is TRBJ1-2; maybe TRBD1 (5 bases). The CDR3 is 13 residues long. V was cut by 5 bases and J by 7 bases, with 14 bases left in between. Per the germline V gene, CDR1 is SNHLY and CDR2 is FYNNEI. In DNA, the CDR3 is TGTGCCAGCAGTCCCGGACCTGGGGGTGGCTACACCTTC. Encoded protein: CASSPGPGGGYTF.

The CDR3 coding sequence is TGCGCCAGCAGCCCCAGCACAGATACGCAGTATTTT. It encodes CASSPSTDTQYF. V usage is TRBV5-1 and J usage is TRBJ2-3; D remains unclear. Trimming took 4 bases from V and 0 from J, leaving 3 bases between them. Germline loops: CDR1 SGHRS, CDR2 YFSETQ. This CDR3 has 12 residues.

The chain joins TRBV21-1 to TRBJ2-3. TRBV21-1 is a documented pseudogene. This CDR3 contains 13 residues. The chain's CDR3 is CASSPGGTDTQYF. For the CDR3, the DNA is TGTGCCAGCAGCCCCGGTGGAACAGATACGCAGTATTTT.

The chain uses TRBV5-6 and TRBJ1-6; D call uncertain. The CDR3 totals 16 residues. With 6 bases removed from V and 0 bases from J, the gap between germline ends came to 13 bases. Germline V gives CDR1 SGHDT, CDR2 YYEEEE. CDR3: CASTRTGSSYNSPLHF. The CDR3 DNA follows: TGTGCCAGCACCCGGACGGGGAGCTCCTATAATTCACCCCTCCACTTT.

V gene TRBV6-5 combines with J gene TRBJ2-2; D remains ambiguous. This CDR3 is built from 14 residues. The V end was cut by 7 bases, the J end by 3 bases, with 12 bases between. Germline CDR1 and CDR2: MNHEY and SVGAGI. The CDR3 reads CASTDASDTGELFF. For the CDR3, the DNA is TGTGCCAGCACCGATGCCAGTGACACCGGGGAGCTGTTTTTT.

V gene TRBV28 combines with J gene TRBJ1-5, with 9 nucleotides matching TRBD1. V was pared by 5 bases and J by 3 bases, with 8 bases of the junction left unmatched. This CDR3 contains 16 residues. Germline values: CDR1 MDHEN, CDR2 SYDVKM. The chain's CDR3 is CASSPGTGSINQPQHF. The CDR3 nucleotides read TGTGCCAGCAGTCCGGGGACAGGGTCGATCAATCAGCCCCAGCATTTT.

The CDR3 sequence is CASSSRTGGPQHF. The DNA of the CDR3 is TGTGCCAGCAGTTCCCGGACAGGGGGGCCCCAGCATTTT. The chain combines TRBV27 with TRBJ1-5; 10 bases line up with TRBD1. Trimming removed 4 bases from V and 9 bases from J; junction bases left unmatched: 3. CDR3 length: 13 residues. From germline, CDR1 is MNHEY and CDR2 SMNVEV (reference sequence).

This rearrangement joins TRBV7-8 to TRBJ2-5; 9 bases map to TRBD1. V was clipped by 5 bases and J by 1 base; unmatched bases: 8. Germline CDR1 reads SGHVS; CDR2 reads FQNEAQ. This CDR3 is 16 amino acids long. Here the CDR3 DNA reads TGTGCCAGCAGCATCTGGACAGGGGCTATCCAAGAGACCCAGTACTTC. This gives the protein CASSIWTGAIQETQYF.

This clone was detected a few times. This sequence joins TRBV19 and TRBJ1-1; 9 bases match TRBD1. The CDR3 covers 16 residues. The germline gives CDR1 LNHDA, CDR2 SQIVND (reference sequence). The trim removed 7 bases at V and 5 bases at J, leaving 14 bases unmatched. CDR3 DNA sequence: TGTGCCAGTAAACGGACAGGGGAGAGGAGGGGAACTGAAGCTTTCTTT. This gives the protein CASKRTGERRGTEAFF.

The chain links TRBV2 to TRBJ1-6; 7 bases line up with TRBD1. CDR1 SNHLY and CDR2 FYNNEI come from the germline V gene. V dropped 7 bases and J dropped 4; count of bases not matched to a gene: 7. CDR3 size: 15 residues. DNA for the CDR3: TGTGCCAGCAACCAGGGGGGGGATTATAATTCACCCCTCCACTTT. Encoded protein: CASNQGGDYNSPLHF.

The chain recombines TRBV18 with TRBJ2-5; D perhaps matches TRBD2 (5 bases). The V end was cut by 1 base, the J end by 4 bases, with 13 bases between. This CDR3 has 15 residues. CDR1 and CDR2 (germline): KGHSH, LQKENI. This CDR3 reads CASSPRVSDIETQYF. The CDR3 DNA reads TGTGCCAGCTCACCACGAGTTAGCGACATAGAGACCCAGTACTTC.

This chain links TRBV3-1 (or the pseudogene TRBV3-2) with TRBJ1-3; D is unresolved. The CDR3 is 14 amino acids. Trimming took off 1 base at V and 1 base at J, with 5 bases between the two ends. Germline CDR1 is LGHDT and CDR2 is YNNKEL (reference sequence). This chain's CDR3 is CASSQAGSGNTIYF. DNA of the CDR3: TGTGCCAGCAGCCAAGCCGGGTCTGGAAACACCATATATTTT.

The J gene is TRBJ2-1, the V gene TRBV9, with 7 bases lining up with TRBD2. V trimming: 0 bases; J trimming: 4 bases; junction bases outside the gene matches: 1. The CDR3 spans 14 residues. CDR1 SGDLS and CDR2 YYNGEE come from the germline V gene. This CDR3 reads CASSVAGLYNEQFF. CDR3 nucleotide sequence: TGTGCCAGCAGCGTAGCGGGACTATACAATGAGCAGTTCTTC. Complete variable domain (other parts from reference TRBV9 and TRBJ2-1): DSGVTQTPKHLITATGQRVTLRCSPRSGDLSVYWYQQSLDQGLQFLIQYYNGEERAKGNILERFSAQQFPDLHSELNLSSLELGDSALYFCASSVAGLYNEQFFGPGTRLTVL.